The 9 T cell receptor beta chains given below trace back to one sample, sequenced in a study of cytotoxic CD8 clonotypes in ibrutinib-treated CLL. The method was immunoSEQ multiplex PCR; TCRdb's version includes in-frame clones alone and lacks a portion of them. Of approximately 210,000 clones detected, around 72% appear once; the ten largest clones hold 13%. The input for sequencing was PBMCs, taken after 24 months of ibrutinib treatment. The receptors come from a human donor with chronic lymphocytic leukemia.

The chain joins TRBV12-5 to TRBJ1-1; tentatively, D is TRBD1 (6 bases). The CDR3 covers 13 residues. The V end was cut by 6 bases, the J end by 4 bases, with 12 bases between. The germline V gene has CDR1 LGHNT and CDR2 FRNRAP. The CDR3 reads CASGSKQGTEAFF. The CDR3 bases are TGTGCTAGTGGGAGTAAACAGGGCACTGAAGCTTTCTTT.

This clone occurred once. The J gene is TRBJ1-1, the V gene TRBV18; D may be TRBD1 (6 bases). Germline CDR1 and CDR2: KGHSH and LQKENI. V lost 5 bases, J lost 1 base, and 11 bases lay in between. The CDR3 is 14 amino acids. The CDR3 DNA reads as TGTGCCAGCTCATTCCAGGGGCCGAACACTGAAGCTTTCTTT. It is translated as CASSFQGPNTEAFF.

This sequence joins TRBV28 and TRBJ2-5; the D gene is possibly TRBD2 (6 bases). The CDR3 consists of 18 residues. Germline values: CDR1 MDHEN, CDR2 SYDVKM. The V and J ends lost 3 bases and 2 bases respectively, with 22 bases between them. CDR3 residues: CASSFAISGSGPQETQYF. Written as DNA, the CDR3 is TGTGCCAGCAGTTTCGCGATCAGTGGGAGCGGGCCACAAGAGACCCAGTACTTC.

The chain combines TRBV25-1 with TRBJ2-1, with 8 bases aligning to TRBD2. V was pared by 7 bases and J by 8 bases, with 10 bases of the junction left unmatched. The CDR3 contains 14 residues. CDR1 and CDR2 (germline): MGHDK, SYGVNS. The CDR3 sequence is CASNAGLGIDEQFF. The CDR3 DNA follows: TGTGCCAGCAACGCGGGACTAGGGATAGATGAGCAGTTCTTC.

The chain couples TRBV28 to TRBJ1-1; unclear D gene. This CDR3 is 11 amino acids long. V was cut by 8 bases and J by 6 bases, with 10 bases left in between. In germline, CDR1 is MDHEN, CDR2 SYDVKM. CDR3 sequence: CASRETAEAFF. As DNA, the CDR3 is TGTGCCAGCCGGGAGACTGCTGAAGCTTTCTTT.

This clone showed up just once. The chain recombines TRBV18 with TRBJ1-2; 8 bases align to TRBD1. The CDR3 runs to 14 residues. V lost 1 base, J lost 6 bases, and 4 bases stayed unmatched. CDR1 is KGHSH, CDR2 LQKENI, per germline. The DNA for the CDR3 is TGTGCCAGCTCACCACGGACAGGGTCCGATGGCTACACCTTC. It yields the protein CASSPRTGSDGYTF.

The chain is built from TRBV7-2 and TRBJ2-7; D remains unclear. V lost 1 base to trimming and J lost 3 bases, with 10 bases between them. The germline CDR1 and CDR2 sequences are SGHTA and FQGNSA. The CDR3 totals 14 residues. CDR3 sequence reads: CASSLVLSSYEQYF. The CDR3 coding sequence is TGTGCCAGCAGCTTAGTTCTTAGCAGCTACGAGCAGTACTTC.

The V and J genes are TRBV11-3 and TRBJ2-5; 13 nucleotides align to TRBD2. Germline CDR1 is SGHNT and CDR2 is YENEEA. The CDR3 totals 17 residues. V shed 1 base and J 2 bases; nucleotides not matched to a gene: 4. CDR3 coding DNA: TGTGCCAGCAGCTTAGCCCTGGGACTAGCGGGACAAGAGACCCAGTACTTC. Residues: CASSLALGLAGQETQYF.

The rearrangement joins TRBV27 to TRBJ2-1, with D maybe TRBD2 (6 bases). From germline, CDR1 is MNHEY and CDR2 SMNVEV (reference sequence). V was shortened by 5 bases and J by 0 bases, with 17 bases between the two germline ends. The CDR3 is 17 residues long. The CDR3: CASSLSGLAASYNEQFF. CDR3 bases: TGTGCCAGCAGTCTCTCCGGGTTAGCGGCCTCCTACAATGAGCAGTTCTTC.